The 27 T cell receptor beta chains given below trace back to one sample, sequenced in a study of Graves' ophthalmopathy and Graves' hyperthyroidism. RNA transcripts were the source from which TCR beta CDR3 regions were amplified. RT-PCR with HTBI primers came first, then second-round multiplex PCR. MiXCR, applied by TCRdb to the multiplex PCR reads, yields one record per CDR3 protein. This sample carries almost 400,000 distinct CDR3 sequences, about 16% of them seen once, and the ten largest clones take 1.6%. The sample taken for sequencing was peripheral blood. These TCRs come from a woman under 30 with Graves' ophthalmopathy.

This clonotype occurred many times. This rearrangement joins TRBV5-6 to TRBJ2-7; D not certain. Germline values: CDR1 SGHDT, CDR2 YYEEEE. V was shortened by 0 bases and J by 2 bases, with 9 bases between the two germline ends. The CDR3 is 14 residues long. The CDR3 coding sequence is TGTGCCAGCAGCTTGGCCAGTCGTCCCTACGAGCAGTACTTC. Translation: CASSLASRPYEQYF.

This clonotype appeared many times. The chain employs TRBV10-1 and TRBJ2-5, with D hard to call. Looked up from germline, CDR1 is WNHNN and CDR2 is SYGVQD (reference sequence). The CDR3 runs 13 residues. The V end lost 4 bases, the J end lost 9 bases, and 15 bases lay between the germline ends. The DNA for the CDR3 is TGCGCCAGCAGTGCATCCCCTGGATGGCCCCAGTACTTC. It translates to CASSASPGWPQYF.

There are a few counts of this clonotype. The chain recombines TRBV6-1 with TRBJ1-2; a weak D match, TRBD1 (6 bases). This CDR3 contains 14 residues. CDR1 is MNHNS and CDR2 is SASEGT in the germline V gene. Trimming removed 2 bases from V and 7 bases from J, with 14 bases in between. The CDR3 is CASSEIWGGGGYTF. The CDR3 DNA is TGTGCCAGCAGTGAAATTTGGGGAGGGGGTGGCTACACCTTC.

This clonotype was recorded at least ten times. The rearrangement uses TRBV27 and TRBJ1-5; no clear D. Germline CDR1 and CDR2: MNHEY and SMNVEV (reference sequence). With 3 bases removed from V and 7 bases from J, the gap between germline ends came to 16 bases. This CDR3 contains 15 residues. The CDR3 DNA reads TGTGCCAGCAGTTTCTCCCCGGGATGGAGGCAGCCCCAGCATTTT. It is translated as CASSFSPGWRQPQHF.

This clonotype was counted once. The genes are TRBV12-3 or TRBV12-4 and TRBJ1-5; no definite D call. The V and J ends lost 8 bases and 4 bases respectively, with 18 bases between them. The CDR3 consists of 15 residues. In nucleotides, the CDR3 is TGTGCCAGCGGGTCGAACCGGGTCTTTAATCAGCCCCAGCATTTT. This codes for CASGSNRVFNQPQHF.

This clonotype was recorded at least ten times. The CDR3 DNA follows: TGTGCCAGCAGTAAAATGCTAGGGGATGGCTACACCTTC. Residues: CASSKMLGDGYTF. The chain has TRBV11-2 and TRBJ1-2; a weak D match, TRBD1 (5 bases). The CDR3 covers 13 residues. Germline CDR1 SGHAT, CDR2 FQNNGV. The V end was cut by 6 bases, the J end by 6 bases, with 14 bases between.

This clonotype was observed at least ten times. The chain employs TRBV6-2 or TRBV6-3 and TRBJ1-2; 8 positions agree with TRBD1. The CDR3 has 13 residues. With 4 bases clipped from V and 3 bases from J, the junction kept 1 base outside the gene matches. Germline CDR1 and CDR2: MNHEY and SVGEGT. CDR3 sequence reads: CASSLTGDYGYTF. The DNA for the CDR3 is TGTGCCAGCAGTTTGACAGGGGACTATGGCTACACCTTC.

This clonotype has a handful of counts. The CDR3 DNA follows: TGTGCCAGCAGCCAAGGGCCGGGGTTTCAGCCCCAGCATTTT. Amino acid sequence: CASSQGPGFQPQHF. V is TRBV3-1 and J is TRBJ1-5; unclear D gene. Germline V CDR1 and CDR2: LGHDT, YNNKEL (reference sequence). The CDR3 covers 14 residues. The V end was cut by 1 base, the J end by 6 bases, with 10 bases between.

The table lists this clonotype with many counts. The V call is TRBV5-1, the J call TRBJ1-5; D gene uncertain. There are 14 residues in the CDR3. Trimming left V 2 bases short and J 6 bases short, with 12 bases between. Germline CDR1 and CDR2: SGHRS and YFSETQ. The CDR3 loop is CASSFIGEGQPQHF. The CDR3 DNA reads as TGCGCCAGCAGCTTCATCGGGGAGGGTCAGCCCCAGCATTTT.

The chain links TRBV3-1 to TRBJ2-7; D perhaps matches TRBD1 (5 bases). In germline, CDR1 is LGHDT, CDR2 YNNKEL (reference sequence). The CDR3 loop spans 16 amino acids. Trimming shortened V by 0 bases and J by 0 bases, and 12 bases separated the two germline ends. CDR3 residues: CASSQEWGIPSYEQYF. In nucleotides, the CDR3 is TGTGCCAGCAGCCAAGAATGGGGCATTCCCTCCTACGAGCAGTACTTC.

This clonotype was found many times. V is TRBV28 and J is TRBJ2-2; TRBD2 matches 10 bases. This CDR3 is built from 17 residues. V dropped 6 bases and J dropped 0; count of bases not matched to a gene: 7. CDR1 and CDR2 (germline): MDHEN, SYDVKM. The CDR3, as DNA: TGTGCCAGCAGAGGGGCTAGCGGGAGTCCGAACACCGGGGAGCTGTTTTTT. It is translated as CASRGASGSPNTGELFF.

This sequence joins TRBV9 and TRBJ2-5; 7 nucleotides match TRBD2. The CDR3 is made up of 17 amino acids. CDR1 and CDR2 (germline): SGDLS, YYNGEE. Germline trimming cut 4 bases from V and 5 bases from J; bases unmatched to any gene: 17. In DNA, the CDR3 is TGTGCCAGCAGCACGGCCCATTTGGCGGGAGACTCGGAGACCCAGTACTTC. Its translation: CASSTAHLAGDSETQYF.

This clonotype was seen at least ten times. The chain combines TRBV6-2 or TRBV6-3 with TRBJ1-1; D possibly corresponds to TRBD1 (5 bases). The germline V gene encodes CDR1 MNHEY and CDR2 SVGEGT. V shed 5 bases and J shed 4 bases, with 11 bases lying between them. CDR3 length equals 13 residues. The CDR3 bases are TGTGCCAGCAGTAATCGCAGGGCCACTGAAGCTTTCTTT. This encodes CASSNRRATEAFF.

In DNA, the CDR3 is TGTGCCAGTAGTATCTCGACAGGGGGAACGAACTATGGCTACACCTTC. It translates to CASSISTGGTNYGYTF. The gene calls are TRBV19 and TRBJ1-2, with TRBD1 matching 9 bases. V lost 3 bases to trimming and J lost 2 bases; unmatched junction nucleotides: 7. The CDR3 totals 16 residues. Germline CDR1 reads LNHDA; CDR2 reads SQIVND (reference sequence).

This clonotype was seen repeatedly, ten times or more. The chain has TRBV27 and TRBJ1-1; a possible D gene is TRBD1 (5 bases). V was cut by 10 bases and J by 4 bases, with 16 bases left in between. CDR3 length: 13 amino acids. Germline CDR1 and CDR2: MNHEY and SMNVEV (reference sequence). CDR3 nucleotides: TGTGCCACCTCCGGGGACGGGATCACTGAAGCTTTCTTT. This translates into CATSGDGITEAFF.

This clonotype was observed many times. The CDR3 loop is CASSEYTAGSTEAFF. CDR3 nucleotides: TGTGCCAGCAGTGAATATACGGCAGGGAGCACTGAAGCTTTCTTT. The chain recombines TRBV25-1 with TRBJ1-1; D possibly corresponds to TRBD1 (5 bases). The CDR3 covers 15 residues. Germline V gene lookup returns CDR1 MGHDK and CDR2 SYGVNS. Trimming left V 0 bases short and J 4 bases short, with 12 bases between.

This clonotype showed up many times. The rearrangement joins TRBV10-3 to TRBJ2-7; D is possibly TRBD1 (6 bases). This CDR3 contains 14 residues. CDR1 ENHRY and CDR2 SYGVKD come from the germline V gene. V lost 9 bases and J lost 4, with 19 bases in between. CDR3 residues: CAILGTSTPYEQYF. In DNA form, the CDR3 reads TGTGCCATTCTCGGGACAAGTACCCCATACGAGCAGTACTTC.

This clonotype showed up many times. The chain has TRBV11-2 and TRBJ2-7; 8 bases are a match to TRBD2. CDR1 SGHAT and CDR2 FQNNGV come from the germline V gene. Unmatched junction bases numbered 9, after V lost 1 base and J lost 4 bases. CDR3 length: 16 amino acids. CDR3 protein: CASSLGGTSISYEQYF. CDR3 nucleotides: TGTGCCAGCAGCTTAGGGGGGACTAGTATATCGTACGAGCAGTACTTC.

This clonotype was seen ten or more times. The chain links TRBV19 to TRBJ2-7; D is undetermined. V was shortened by 7 bases and J by 3 bases, with 19 bases between the two germline ends. CDR1 and CDR2 from the germline V gene are LNHDA and SQIVND (reference sequence). The CDR3 length is 15 residues. The CDR3 coding sequence is TGTGCCAGTACCCCCGACCCGACCAGCTACTACGAGCAGTACTTC. This encodes CASTPDPTSYYEQYF.

This chain connects TRBV12-3 or TRBV12-4 to TRBJ1-5, with TRBD1 matching 10 bases. Losses at the gene ends were 6 bases for V and 2 bases for J; bases not matched to a gene: 4. This CDR3 has 15 residues. The DNA of the CDR3 is TGTGCCAGCAGACAAGGGACAGGGGGCAATCAGCCCCAGCATTTT. It translates to CASRQGTGGNQPQHF.

This chain connects TRBV11-2 to TRBJ2-4; D possibly corresponds to TRBD1 (6 bases). V was cut by 5 bases and J by 2 bases, with 13 bases left in between. The germline V gene encodes CDR1 SGHAT and CDR2 FQNNGV. The CDR3 sequence is 15 residues long. In nucleotides, the CDR3 is TGTGCCAGCAGCCGACAGGCGGGCTCCAAAAACATTCAGTACTTC. This codes for CASSRQAGSKNIQYF. Combining the CDR3 with reference TRBV11-2 and TRBJ2-4 gives the whole variable domain EAGVAQSPRYKIIEKRQSVAFWCNPISGHATLYWYQQILGQGPKLLIQFQNNGVVDDSQLPKDRFSAERLKGVDSTLKIQPAKLEDSAVYLCASSRQAGSKNIQYFGAGTRLSVL.

This clonotype has ten or more counts. The chain carries TRBV6-2 or TRBV6-3 and TRBJ2-5, with TRBD2 matching over 8 bases. This CDR3 region has 16 residues. V trimming: 8 bases; J trimming: 1 base; junction bases outside the gene matches: 12. Germline CDR1 and CDR2: MNHEY and SVGEGT. CDR3 residues: CASRNRAGVPQETQYF. The CDR3 nucleotides are TGTGCCAGCCGGAACCGAGCGGGAGTGCCCCAAGAGACCCAGTACTTC.

There are many counts of this clonotype. The chain has TRBV6-4 and TRBJ2-2, with a tentative D call TRBD1 (6 bases). Germline CDR1 MRHNA, CDR2 SNTAGT. V lost 7 bases to trimming and J lost 3 bases, with 27 bases between them. This CDR3 is built from 19 residues. In DNA, the CDR3 is TGTGCCAGCACCGCCGGGACAAATTGGAAGGAGAGGCACACCGGGGAGCTGTTTTTT. It is translated as CASTAGTNWKERHTGELFF.

Many counts were recorded for this clonotype. The V gene is TRBV18, the J gene TRBJ1-2, with 10 bases aligning to TRBD1. Germline loops: CDR1 KGHSH, CDR2 LQKENI. The CDR3 consists of 16 residues. After removal of 6 bases from V and 1 base from J, the junction contained 8 bases not matched to a gene. The CDR3 loop reads CASSSGTGAVNYGYTF. In nucleotides, the CDR3 is TGTGCCAGCTCGTCCGGGACAGGGGCCGTTAACTATGGCTACACCTTC.

This clonotype was found many times. A clone one base away is much larger, so this may be a read error. This chain connects TRBV11-1 to TRBJ2-2; 10 bases match TRBD2. The trim removed 3 bases at V and 2 bases at J, leaving 3 bases unmatched. The CDR3 loop spans 16 amino acids. CDR1 is SGHAT, CDR2 FQDESV, per germline (reference sequence). Here the CDR3 reads CASSFRTSGNTGELFF. The CDR3 coding sequence is TGTGCCAGCAGCTTCCGGACTAGCGGAAACACCGGGGAGCTGTTTTTT. Combining the CDR3 with reference TRBV11-1 and TRBJ2-2 gives the whole variable domain EAEVAQSPRYKITEKSQAVAFWCDPISGHATLYWYRQILGQGPELLVQFQDESVVDDSQLPKDRFSAERLKGVDSTLKIQPAELGDSAMYLCASSFRTSGNTGELFFGEGSRLTVL.

This clonotype was seen ten or more times. The chain combines TRBV19 with TRBJ2-7; 11 bases are shared with TRBD1. The CDR3 totals 14 residues. V shed 5 bases and J 6 bases; nucleotides not matched to a gene: 6. Looked up from germline, CDR1 is LNHDA and CDR2 is SQIVND (reference sequence). In DNA, the CDR3 is TGTGCCAGTAGTGTCGGACAGGGGGCTCGCGAGCAGTACTTC. Protein: CASSVGQGAREQYF.

This clonotype showed up many times. The chain is built from TRBV4-1 and TRBJ2-7; D remains ambiguous. The germline V gene has CDR1 MGHRA and CDR2 YSYEKL. The CDR3 contains 14 residues. V lost 2 bases to trimming and J lost 1 base, with 9 bases between them. The CDR3 sequence: CASSQFQVSYEQYF. The CDR3 coding sequence is TGCGCCAGCAGCCAATTCCAGGTTTCCTACGAGCAGTACTTC.